The 16 T cell receptor beta chains reported below all come from one sample, sequenced in a study of T cell responses to AZD1222 COVID-19 vaccine. Data came from immunoSEQ multiplex PCR; TCRdb stores just in-frame clones and leaves some out. This table has over 120,000 clones, just over 85% appearing once. Specimen: peripheral blood, collected 28 days after the second AZD1222 dose. These receptors were collected from an adult who received the AZD1222 COVID-19 vaccine.

The J gene is TRBJ2-3, the V gene TRBV3-1 (or the pseudogene TRBV3-2), with 7 bases matching TRBD2. The CDR3 has 14 amino acids. The V gene's germline CDR1 is LGHDT and CDR2 YNNKEL (reference sequence). Trimming at V came to 4 bases and at J to 2 bases, leaving 3 bases not matched to a gene. The CDR3 nucleotides read TGTGCCAGCAGCCCGGGACTACTCACAGATACGCAGTATTTT. This gives the protein CASSPGLLTDTQYF.

V and J are TRBV19 and TRBJ2-3; 10 bases map to TRBD2. Unmatched junction bases numbered 5, after V lost 4 bases and J lost 7 bases. This CDR3 has 14 residues. Germline V lookup: CDR1 LNHDA, CDR2 SQIVND (reference sequence). CDR3 in DNA: TGTGCCAGTAGTAGGAGGACTAGCGGTAATACGCAGTATTTT. Translating gives CASSRRTSGNTQYF.

The V call is TRBV27, the J call TRBJ1-3; no definite D call. Germline CDR1 and CDR2: MNHEY and SMNVEV (reference sequence). The CDR3 loop spans 13 amino acids. The germline V and J ends were trimmed by 8 bases and 0 bases, with 8 bases remaining between them. CDR3 amino acids: CASSTISGNTIYF. CDR3 coding DNA: TGTGCCAGCTCGACAATCTCTGGAAACACCATATATTTT.

This clone showed up just a few times. At one of its ends the junction is not consistent with the germline gene, which may arise from a read error. The J gene is TRBJ2-7, the V gene TRBV28; TRBD1 agrees at 7 bases. In germline, CDR1 is MDHEN, CDR2 SYDVKM. The CDR3 extends over 11 amino acids. The CDR3 is CASGRTGLVVF. Written as DNA, the CDR3 is TGTGCCAGCGGAAGGACAGGACTCGTTGTGTTC.

This chain joins TRBV7-8 and TRBJ1-1; a weak D match, TRBD1 (5 bases). Per the germline V gene, CDR1 is SGHVS and CDR2 is FQNEAQ. V shed 5 bases and J shed 0 bases, with 13 bases lying between them. This CDR3 is 15 amino acids long. In DNA form, the CDR3 reads TGTGCCAGCAGCCCCGGGGGGGTCCTGAACACTGAAGCTTTCTTT. Its translation is CASSPGGVLNTEAFF.

The chain has TRBV11-2 and TRBJ2-7, with D possibly matching TRBD2 (6 bases). This CDR3 is built from 15 residues. Trimming left V 3 bases short and J 0 bases short, with 12 bases between. Germline-derived CDR1 and CDR2 are SGHAT and FQNNGV. The CDR3, as DNA: TGTGCCAGCAGCTTTCTAGCGACAAGCTCCTACGAGCAGTACTTC. This encodes CASSFLATSSYEQYF.

In its sample, this clone was seen once. The V call is TRBV5-1, the J call TRBJ2-7; D is uncertain. Germline CDR1 reads SGHRS; CDR2 reads YFSETQ. V lost 0 bases to trimming and J lost 2 bases, with 9 bases between them. This CDR3 region has 14 residues. The CDR3 loop reads CASSLAIGTYEQYF. The CDR3 coding sequence is TGCGCCAGCAGCTTGGCCATAGGGACCTACGAGCAGTACTTC.

The chain is built from TRBV7-9 and TRBJ2-7; D gene uncertain. The ends were cut back, 2 bases at V and 3 bases at J, with 5 bases in the middle. Germline V gives CDR1 SEHNR, CDR2 FQNEAQ (reference sequence). CDR3 length equals 12 residues. CDR3: CASSLNFYEQYF. The DNA of the CDR3 is TGTGCCAGCAGCTTAAACTTCTACGAGCAGTACTTC.

CDR3 bases: TGTGCCAGCAGCCGAGAGGCCGGGATCTATGGCTACACCTTC. As protein: CASSREAGIYGYTF. This chain connects TRBV5-4 to TRBJ1-2; D remains unclear. Per germline, CDR1 SGHNT and CDR2 YYREEE (reference sequence). Trimming took 4 bases from V and 4 from J, leaving 14 bases between them. This CDR3 contains 14 residues.

V is TRBV29-1 and J is TRBJ2-3; D is possibly TRBD1 (6 bases). Germline V gives CDR1 SQVTM, CDR2 ANQGSEA. The CDR3 sequence is 13 residues long. Trimming removed 6 bases at V and 0 bases at J, with 10 bases between. The DNA for the CDR3 is TGCAGCGTGGCAGGGGCTAGCACAGATACGCAGTATTTT. Its translation is CSVAGASTDTQYF.

The V call is TRBV7-9, the J call TRBJ2-1; D ambiguous. Germline CDR1 SEHNR, CDR2 FQNEAQ (reference sequence). The CDR3 sequence is 12 residues long. V was clipped by 5 bases and J by 2 bases, with 4 bases between them. CDR3 nucleotide sequence: TGTGCCAGCAGCCTACCCTACAATGAGCAGTTCTTC. The encoded protein is CASSLPYNEQFF. Together with reference TRBV7-9 and TRBJ2-1, the CDR3 gives the full variable domain: DTGVSQNPRHKITKRGQNVTFRCDPISEHNRLYWYRQTLGQGPEFLTYFQNEAQLEKSRLLSDRFSAERPKGSFSTLEIQRTEQGDSAMYLCASSLPYNEQFFGPGTRLTVL.

The chain has TRBV6-1 and TRBJ2-7; D call uncertain. Germline V gene lookup returns CDR1 MNHNS and CDR2 SASEGT. The CDR3 covers 14 residues. The V end was cut by 2 bases, the J end by 3 bases, with 11 bases between. CDR3 amino acids: CASSELKQIYEQYF. The CDR3 nucleotides are TGTGCCAGCAGTGAATTGAAACAGATCTACGAGCAGTACTTC.

The chain employs TRBV30 and TRBJ1-2; maybe TRBD1 (5 bases). The CDR3 has 16 residues. Germline lookup yields CDR1 GTSNPN and CDR2 SVGIG (reference sequence). V dropped 2 bases and J dropped 7 bases, with 23 bases sitting between them. Written as DNA, the CDR3 is TGTGCCTGGAGTCTGAATTCCGGACACGAAAAAGTTGGCTACACCTTC. This translates into CAWSLNSGHEKVGYTF.

The rearrangement joins TRBV14 to TRBJ2-3; a possible D gene is TRBD2 (5 bases). V lost 4 bases, J lost 1 base, and 12 bases lay in between. The CDR3 runs to 15 residues. Germline V gives CDR1 SGHDN, CDR2 FVKESK. The CDR3 reads CASSPRGFGTDTQYF. Written as DNA, the CDR3 is TGTGCCAGCAGCCCACGAGGGTTCGGCACAGATACGCAGTATTTT.

This sequence joins TRBV9 and TRBJ1-2; D gene uncertain. The germline gives CDR1 SGDLS, CDR2 YYNGEE. Between the trimmed V and J ends, which lost 0 bases and 1 base, there was a span of 13 bases. The CDR3 sequence is 16 residues long. The CDR3 loop reads CASSVAVGSDNYGYTF. In nucleotides, the CDR3 is TGTGCCAGCAGCGTAGCGGTTGGGAGTGATAACTATGGCTACACCTTC.

V gene TRBV4-1 combines with J gene TRBJ2-1; TRBD1 aligns across 10 bases. Looked up from germline, CDR1 is MGHRA and CDR2 is YSYEKL. V was pared by 3 bases and J by 10 bases, with 12 bases of the junction left unmatched. This CDR3 contains 16 residues. The CDR3 region has the DNA TGCGCCAGCAGCCACCCCGGACAGGGGGTAATGGGGGAGCAGTTCTTC. This encodes CASSHPGQGVMGEQFF.